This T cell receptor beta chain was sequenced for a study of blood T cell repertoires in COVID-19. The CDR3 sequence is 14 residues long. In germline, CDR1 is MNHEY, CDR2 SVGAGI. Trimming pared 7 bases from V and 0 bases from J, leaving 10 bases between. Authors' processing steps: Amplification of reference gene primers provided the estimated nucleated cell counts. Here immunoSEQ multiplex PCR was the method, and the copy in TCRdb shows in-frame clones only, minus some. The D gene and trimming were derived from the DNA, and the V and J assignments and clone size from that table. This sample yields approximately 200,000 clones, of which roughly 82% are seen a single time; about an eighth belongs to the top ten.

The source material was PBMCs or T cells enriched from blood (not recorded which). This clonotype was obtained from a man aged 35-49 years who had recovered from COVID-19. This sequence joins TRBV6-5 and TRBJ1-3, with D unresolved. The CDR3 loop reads CASKIVSSGNTIYF. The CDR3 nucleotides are TGTGCCAGCAAAATCGTCAGCTCTGGAAACACCATATATTTT.